One and the same sample provided the 10 T cell receptor beta chains below, sequenced in a study of vaccination and CD4 T cells after COVID-19. No cognate antigen is known for these TCRs. Sequenced with the Oncomine TCR Beta short-read assay was DNA taken from cultured CD4+ T cells. TCRdb re-called the PCR reads through MiXCR, storing one row per CDR3 protein. The sample includes 5,500 to 9,000 distinct CDR3 sequences, roughly 34% of them seen just once. The treatment was: approximately 9-day PBMC culture with coronavirus spike peptide pools or control peptides (ViraFEST assay). The unexposed donor's CD4+ T cells were collected before the COVID-19 pandemic (2011-2018). Sequenced sample: CD4+ T cells from blood, cultured in vitro. These receptors were taken from a human donor in good health.

This clonotype was counted only a few times. The gene calls are TRBV6-5 and TRBJ1-6; D is uncertain. CDR1 is MNHEY, CDR2 SVGAGI, per germline. CDR3 length: 16 amino acids. Between the trimmed V and J ends, which lost 1 base and 8 bases, there was a span of 15 bases. The CDR3 DNA follows: TGTGCCAGCAGTTACTATTTCCTGCGGGCGGATTCACCCCTCCACTTT. Its protein is CASSYYFLRADSPLHF.

V is TRBV15 and J is TRBJ2-5; no definite D call. The CDR3 has 14 amino acids. CDR1 and CDR2 (germline): LNHNV, YYDKDF (reference sequence). V was shortened by 4 bases and J by 4 bases, with 13 bases between the two germline ends. CDR3 residues: CATSKTPAAETQYF. The CDR3 DNA follows: TGTGCCACCAGCAAGACTCCGGCGGCAGAGACCCAGTACTTC.

As for this clonotype: Sequence at one end of the junction differs from germline and may be a read error. The chain employs TRBV7-9 and TRBJ2-1; D perhaps matches TRBD2 (5 bases). The CDR3 runs to 10 residues. Germline lookup yields CDR1 SEHNR and CDR2 FQNEAQ (reference sequence). The CDR3 loop is CASSRGSALF. The DNA of the CDR3 is TGTGCCAGCAGCCGGGGTTCTGCGCTCTTC.

This clonotype was counted a single time. J is TRBJ1-1 and V is TRBV6-1; D gene uncertain. The CDR3 runs 16 residues. V was shortened by 7 bases and J by 4 bases, with 22 bases between the two germline ends. Germline V lookup: CDR1 MNHNS, CDR2 SASEGT. In nucleotides, the CDR3 is TGTGCCAGCATCAAGAACACCGGGCTGTTGGGCACTGAAGCTTTCTTT. Encoded protein: CASIKNTGLLGTEAFF.

This rearrangement joins TRBV7-2 to TRBJ2-1; D is unclear. The CDR3 runs 11 residues. Germline V gives CDR1 SGHTA, CDR2 FQGNSA. Deletions cut 5 bases from V and 10 bases from J, with 9 bases between. CDR3 coding DNA: TGTGCCAGCAGCCGACTGACCGAGCAGTTCTTC. This codes for CASSRLTEQFF.

The chain uses TRBV2 and TRBJ2-5, with TRBD1 matching over 7 bases. CDR1 is SNHLY, CDR2 FYNNEI, per germline. V was clipped by 4 bases and J by 5 bases; unmatched bases: 4. CDR3 length equals 13 residues. CDR3 nucleotide sequence: TGTGCCAGCAGTGCAAACAGGGGTGAGACCCAGTACTTC. Translating it yields CASSANRGETQYF.

This clonotype was found a few times. The chain joins TRBV6-1 to TRBJ1-2; no clear D gene. CDR3 length: 12 amino acids. V gave up 5 bases and J gave up 12 bases, with 16 bases separating them. From germline, CDR1 is MNHNS and CDR2 SASEGT. CDR3 sequence reads: CASSPIGSSHTF. DNA for the CDR3: TGTGCCAGCAGTCCTATAGGAAGTTCCCACACCTTC.

There are a few counts of this clonotype. This chain joins TRBV7-8 and TRBJ1-6; TRBD1 is a possible D gene (6 bases). V gave up 1 base and J gave up 5 bases, with 9 bases separating them. The CDR3 runs 15 residues. Germline CDR1 is SGHVS and CDR2 is FQNEAQ. CDR3 DNA sequence: TGTGCCAGCAGCTTAGGCGGGACAAATAATTCACCCCTCCACTTT. Amino acid sequence: CASSLGGTNNSPLHF.

This clonotype occurred a few times. The chain uses TRBV11-2 and TRBJ1-2; 7 bases map to TRBD1. The CDR3 has 14 amino acids. V gave up 6 bases and J gave up 4 bases; unmatched junction bases: 8. Germline values: CDR1 SGHAT, CDR2 FQNNGV. CDR3 loop: CASRITGAAYGYTF. The CDR3 DNA follows: TGTGCCAGCAGGATAACAGGGGCCGCCTATGGCTACACCTTC.

The chain is built from TRBV7-3 and TRBJ2-3; D is uncertain. Germline V gene data show CDR1 as SGHTA and CDR2 as FQGTGA. Trimming left V 3 bases short and J 4 bases short, with 8 bases between. The CDR3 extends over 13 amino acids. The CDR3 DNA sequence: TGTGCCAGCAGCTTCTCGGGTTCAGATACGCAGTATTTT. Encoded protein: CASSFSGSDTQYF.